The next 5 T cell receptor beta chains were all read from a single sample in a study of CD8+ T cells in alopecia areata. RNA was isolated and reverse transcribed to cDNA, the sequencing template. Generated by immunoSEQ multiplex PCR, the TCRdb table keeps only in-frame clones and is missing some. The sample lists about 120,000 clones; about 60% were seen once. The sequenced material came from CD4+ T cells sorted from blood. The receptors were gathered from a human donor in good health.

V and J are TRBV30 and TRBJ2-3; D not certain. The CDR3 spans 12 residues. Germline CDR1 is GTSNPN and CDR2 is SVGIG (reference sequence). Trimming left V 1 base short and J 2 bases short, with 4 bases between. As DNA, the CDR3 is TGTGCCTGGAGTGAATTCACAGATACGCAGTATTTT. Translating gives CAWSEFTDTQYF.

Here the CDR3 DNA reads TGTGCCTGGAGTGTACTCAGGGGGAACTATGGCTACACCTTC. It codes for CAWSVLRGNYGYTF. The rearrangement links TRBV30 to TRBJ1-2; 7 nucleotides match TRBD1. The trim removed 0 bases at V and 2 bases at J, leaving 3 bases unmatched. Germline CDR1 is GTSNPN and CDR2 is SVGIG (reference sequence). The CDR3 is made up of 14 amino acids.

This chain links TRBV29-1 with TRBJ2-7; the D is unclear. Germline V lookup: CDR1 SQVTM, CDR2 ANQGSEA. The CDR3 sequence is 13 residues long. The ends were cut back, 5 bases at V and 0 bases at J, with 11 bases in the middle. CDR3 in amino acids: CSVRPKSSYEQYF. The CDR3, as DNA: TGCAGCGTTCGACCGAAAAGCTCCTACGAGCAGTACTTC.

This chain links TRBV4-1 with TRBJ1-2, with a weak D call TRBD1 (5 bases). The V and J ends lost 2 bases and 4 bases respectively, with 20 bases between them. Germline loops: CDR1 MGHRA, CDR2 YSYEKL. CDR3 length: 17 amino acids. The CDR3 nucleotides are TGCGCCAGCAGCCAACCCTCGGCAGGGACCTCGGGCTATGGCTACACCTTC. The encoded protein is CASSQPSAGTSGYGYTF.

V is TRBV29-1 and J is TRBJ2-3; D remains unclear. There are 10 residues in the CDR3. Germline CDR1 and CDR2: SQVTM and ANQGSEA. Trimming removed 3 bases from V and 6 bases from J, with 4 bases in between. CDR3 in DNA: TGCAGCGTTGATGCGGATACGCAGTATTTT. This sequence encodes CSVDADTQYF.